Reported below is one T cell receptor beta chain. This clonotype was observed many times. It lacks a known antigen. Base qualities are missing; no much larger clone stands one base away. The TCR beta CDR3 regions were amplified from RNA transcripts. For the first round of RT-PCR on the TCR CDR3, the HTBI primer set was used together with the Qiagen OneStep RT-PCR kit. Libraries were constructed in a second round of multiplex PCR, after which size selection and purification were carried out. The libraries were sequenced on an Illumina HiSeq2000 using paired-end 100 bp reads. The authors' pipeline ran thus. Raw data were processed with SOAPnuke, discarding reads with adapters, uncalled bases, mean Phred below 15, or no exact constant-primer or identifier match. High-quality paired reads were merged with COPE v1.2.5, and unique nucleotide sequences were defined as clonotypes. Clonotypes were aligned to IMGT TRBV, TRBD and TRBJ reference segments using MiTCR v1.1. Only V-J combinations with frequency above 0.0001, covering 99.2% of repertoires, were analysed. The TCS score was defined as F50 (clonal expansion) divided by E x V (chaos), with BLOSUM62-based TCRdist calculated between CDR3 peptides within each V-J. Welch's t-statistics and random forest reduced fewer than 600 V-J features to around 14, which were used in a naive Bayes classifier (R e1071). TCRdb trimmed public reads at Q25 via fastp, called clones via MiXCR and kept in-frame beta chains. Each entry merges the rows of one CDR3 protein and shows their most common DNA and genes. The V and J calls and clone size are TCRdb's, not the authors'. In all, the sample holds more than 150,000 distinct CDR3 sequences, and about 15% of those were seen once. Roughly 30% of the sample lies in the top ten.

This entry belongs to a study of T cells in Graves' hyperthyroidism and ophthalmopathy (dated by TCRdb to the late 2010s). Broadly, across the study: Peripheral blood was collected at initial diagnosis, before any treatment. For training and testing, the 100 or so patients in the discovery cohort were randomly divided in a 7:3 ratio. An independent validation cohort of 18 to 20 hyperthyroidism patients and 15 or so patients who later progressed to ophthalmopathy tested prospective prediction of ophthalmopathy. TCR V-J signatures able to tell the groups apart were searched for in a discovery cohort of 90 to 100 patients, of whom around 42 had Graves' ophthalmopathy and 55 to 60 had stable Graves' hyperthyroidism. TCR Vbeta CDR3 sequencing of fewer than 150 peripheral blood samples (more than 40 ophthalmopathy, 75 hyperthyroidism and some 17 progressor patients) is reported in the paper. After sampling, hyperthyroidism patients received methimazole starting at 30 mg daily, and ophthalmopathy patients received high-dose intravenous methylprednisolone. Thyroid tissue and blood T-cell repertoires from about six Graves' hyperthyroidism patients were also compared in the study.

Stable Graves' hyperthyroidism was defined as no progression to ophthalmopathy during 18 months of follow-up. Hyperthyroidism patients were newly diagnosed, had a disease duration of under 2 months, and were aged 18 to 65 years. Exclusion was applied to patients with uncontrolled infections, other autoimmune diseases, pregnancy or lactation. Clinical symptoms, serum thyroxine and TRAb, thyroid ultrasound, and orbital computed tomography formed the basis for the diagnoses. Ficoll-Paque density gradient centrifugation was used to isolate PBMCs from about 9 ml of fresh peripheral blood. Trizol reagent was used to extract total RNA, and RNA quality was then checked on an Agilent 2100 Bioanalyzer. Study-wide findings and limitations: Sample size was not statistically predetermined, and blinding of investigators to group allocation was not performed. During validation, the model predicted progression to ophthalmopathy a median of roughly 7.1 months ahead of onset, with around 70% sensitivity and more than 72% specificity. Most expanded thyroid clonotypes (frequency above 0.001) were also found in blood, which suggests that blood repertoires may mirror thyroid immune responses. A model built on a 13 V-J signature distinguished ophthalmopathy from stable hyperthyroidism, reaching around 88% sensitivity and around 81% specificity in cross-validation and 80%/75% in testing.

Material for sequencing was blood. The sequence was obtained from a woman between 50 and 59 years old with Graves' hyperthyroidism.

The CDR3 amino acid sequence is: CASSELGTGGYEQYF. The DNA reads TGTGCCAGCAGTGAACTTGGGACAGGGGGCTACGAGCAGTACTTC. The V and J segments used are TRBV2 and TRBJ2-7; the junction holds 11 bases that match TRBD1. Clipping removes 2 bases from V and 3 bases from J, with 3 as the unmatched junction base count. The CDR3 starts with the cysteine, ends with the phenylalanine, and has 15 residues. Only the CDR3 region is kept as DNA, spanning 45 bases read in frame from base 1. The germline V gene specifies SNHLY as CDR1 and FYNNEI as CDR2.